This T cell receptor (beta chain) stems from a study of cytomegalovirus exposure and HLA in healthy donors. Amplification used 60 Vbeta primers and 13 Jbeta primers. Profiled with immunoSEQ multiplex PCR; TCRdb holds only in-frame clones, not every one. The table shows more than 55,000 clones, with 74% occurring only once. Trimming cost V 8 bases and J 7 bases, with 15 bases left between them. The CDR3 has 13 amino acids. Germline CDR1 and CDR2: MNHNS and SASEGT. The clonotype comes from a woman aged 55-69 years in good health and CMV-seropositive. Input material: PBMCs. The chain employs TRBV6-1 and TRBJ2-4, with D possibly matching TRBD1 (5 bases). Written as DNA, the CDR3 is TGTGCCAGCTTGACAGTCTCAAGTAACATTCAGTACTTC. Protein: CASLTVSSNIQYF.